These T cell receptor beta chains were read from a single sample in a study of response to subunit inactivated influenza vaccine. One entry per CDR3 protein results from TCRdb running MiXCR on the RT-PCR reads. This sample carries roughly 500,000 distinct CDR3 sequences, approximately 15% of them seen once, and the ten largest clones take less than 4%. Source: CD4+ T cells sorted from PBMCs, taken around 25 months after vaccination. All receptors derive from a man in his fifties or sixties who received an inactivated influenza vaccine. CDR3s leave out the opening cysteine and the closing phenylalanine or tryptophan. Clone size is not always given. Where it is, it says once, few, many or a class for expanded clones.

CDR3 protein	clone size	V gene	J gene
SARNPGGARHNEQF	NA	TRBV20-1	TRBJ2-1
ASSEVRSTDTQY	few	TRBV6-1	TRBJ2-3
ASSLSPQETQY	NA	TRBV7-3	TRBJ2-5
ASSPGQGAIGELF	few	TRBV3-1	TRBJ2-2
ASSDHPRFYEQY	few	TRBV2	TRBJ2-7
ASSPAGQGARKMTGYT	NA	TRBV4-1	TRBJ1-2
ASSLGLAGEDEQF	few	TRBV12-3/TRBV12-4	TRBJ2-1
SVERVLVQDEF	NA	TRBV29-1	TRBJ2-1
ASSLAGNAYEQY	few	TRBV7-2	TRBJ2-7
ATKGDSRTGELF	NA	TRBV28	TRBJ2-2
ASSPTRGNTGELF	few	TRBV7-2	TRBJ2-2